This is a list of T cell receptor beta chains from one sample in a study of cytomegalovirus exposure and HLA in healthy donors. The protocol was immunoSEQ multiplex PCR, while the TCRdb copy is restricted to in-frame clones and leaves out a portion. The repertoire holds some 190,000 clones, with around 83% as singletons. The specimen was PBMCs. Source of these receptors: a woman aged 40 to 49 in good health and CMV-seronegative. CDR3s include the opening cysteine and the closing phenylalanine or tryptophan. Each record gives: J gene, D gene, V gene, clone size, CDR3 DNA, CDR3 protein. The D gene is left open where the match is weak. Clone size is not always given. Where it is, it says once, few, many or a class for expanded clones.

J gene: TRBJ1-6
D gene: .
V gene: TRBV30
clone size: .
CDR3 DNA: TGTGCCTGGAGTGTATCTGACAGGTCTAATTCACCCCTCCACTTT
CDR3 protein: CAWSVSDRSNSPLHF

J gene: TRBJ2-2
D gene: TRBD2
V gene: TRBV7-2
clone size: .
CDR3 DNA: TGTGCCAGCAGCACAATAGCGGGAGGGCTGGGCACCGGGGAGCTGTTTTTT
CDR3 protein: CASSTIAGGLGTGELFF

J gene: TRBJ2-2
D gene: .
V gene: TRBV7-9
clone size: .
CDR3 DNA: TGTGCCAGCACGACTAGTCTCGGGGAGCTGTTTTTT
CDR3 protein: CASTTSLGELFF

J gene: TRBJ1-4
D gene: .
V gene: TRBV10-3
clone size: .
CDR3 DNA: TGTGCCATCAGTGAGGCAGGGACTAATGAAAAACTGTTTTTT
CDR3 protein: CAISEAGTNEKLFF

J gene: TRBJ2-5
D gene: .
V gene: TRBV30
clone size: .
CDR3 DNA: TGTGCCTGGGCATGGGACATTAAGGAAGAGACCCAGTACTTC
CDR3 protein: CAWAWDIKEETQYF

J gene: TRBJ1-1
D gene: TRBD1
V gene: TRBV7-8
clone size: few
CDR3 DNA: TGTGCCAGCAGCCCAGGGGGCGTCACTGAAGCTTTCTTT
CDR3 protein: CASSPGGVTEAFF

J gene: TRBJ1-1
D gene: .
V gene: TRBV11-3
clone size: .
CDR3 DNA: TGTGCCAGCAGCTTAGTAGGTGGCAGGCTCTTTCCCTCTGAAGCTTTCTTT
CDR3 protein: CASSLVGGRLFPSEAFF

J gene: TRBJ1-2
D gene: TRBD1
V gene: TRBV7-2
clone size: .
CDR3 DNA: TGTGCCAGCAACCCAGACAGGGGGCGAGACTATGGCTACACCTTC
CDR3 protein: CASNPDRGRDYGYTF

J gene: TRBJ2-1
D gene: TRBD2
V gene: TRBV4-3
clone size: .
CDR3 DNA: TGCGCCAGCAGCCGAGGTGGACTAGCGGGTCCTAGCTCCTACAATGAGCAGTTCTTC
CDR3 protein: CASSRGGLAGPSSYNEQFF

J gene: TRBJ1-1
D gene: TRBD1
V gene: TRBV5-4
clone size: few
CDR3 DNA: TGTGCCAGCAGCTTGGGACAGGGGGCACTAAACACTGAAGCTTTCTTT
CDR3 protein: CASSLGQGALNTEAFF

J gene: TRBJ2-2
D gene: .
V gene: TRBV5-1
clone size: .
CDR3 DNA: TGCGCCAGCAGCTTGACGGGGAACACCGGGGAGCTGTTTTTT
CDR3 protein: CASSLTGNTGELFF

J gene: TRBJ2-1
D gene: .
V gene: TRBV25-1
clone size: .
CDR3 DNA: TGTGCCAGCAGCGATAGCGGACGCCGCTACAATGAGCAGTTCTTC
CDR3 protein: CASSDSGRRYNEQFF

J gene: TRBJ1-2
D gene: TRBD1
V gene: TRBV5-1
clone size: .
CDR3 DNA: TGCGCCAGCAGCGGGGCGAACCGGGACAGTTTTGGGTGGGCTGATGGCTACACCTTC
CDR3 protein: CASSGANRDSFGWADGYTF

J gene: TRBJ1-1
D gene: TRBD1
V gene: TRBV18
clone size: .
CDR3 DNA: TGTGCCAGCTCACCTTACTTGGGGACAGGGGAAATAACTGAAGCTTTCTTT
CDR3 protein: CASSPYLGTGEITEAFF

J gene: TRBJ2-3
D gene: TRBD2
V gene: TRBV29-1
clone size: .
CDR3 DNA: TGCAGCGTAGCCGGGACTAGCGGAGGCACAGATACGCAGTATTTT
CDR3 protein: CSVAGTSGGTDTQYF

J gene: TRBJ1-4
D gene: .
V gene: TRBV7-2
clone size: once
CDR3 DNA: TGTGCCAGCAGCTTAAGTCTAGGAGGAACTAGAGAAAAACTGTTTTTT
CDR3 protein: CASSLSLGGTREKLFF

J gene: TRBJ1-2
D gene: TRBD1
V gene: TRBV4-3
clone size: .
CDR3 DNA: TGCGCCAGCAGCCAAGAGCCCGGACAGGGGGCGTTTGGCTACACCTTC
CDR3 protein: CASSQEPGQGAFGYTF

J gene: TRBJ1-2
D gene: .
V gene: TRBV5-4
clone size: .
CDR3 DNA: TGTGCCAGCAGCTTGGGCAGAAACTATGGCTACACCTTC
CDR3 protein: CASSLGRNYGYTF

J gene: TRBJ1-1
D gene: .
V gene: TRBV10-3
clone size: .
CDR3 DNA: TGTGCCATCAGTGACCCCGGACAGCAAGCTTTCTTT
CDR3 protein: CAISDPGQQAFF

J gene: TRBJ2-5
D gene: TRBD2
V gene: TRBV19
clone size: .
CDR3 DNA: TGTGCCAGTAGTCAGGGGACTAGCGGGAGGGGAGAGACCCAGTACTTC
CDR3 protein: CASSQGTSGRGETQYF

J gene: TRBJ2-3
D gene: TRBD2
V gene: TRBV29-1
clone size: few
CDR3 DNA: TGCAGCGTTGATTACTCCAGCGGGATAATGCAGTATTTT
CDR3 protein: CSVDYSSGIMQYF

J gene: TRBJ2-5
D gene: .
V gene: TRBV11-3
clone size: .
CDR3 DNA: TGTGCCAGCAGCTACACTGGCGGGCGGACGTACCAAGAGACCCAGTACTTC
CDR3 protein: CASSYTGGRTYQETQYF

J gene: TRBJ2-1
D gene: TRBD2
V gene: TRBV5-1
clone size: few
CDR3 DNA: TGCGCCAGCAGCCCCTCCGGGACTAGTTACAATGAGCAGTTCTTC
CDR3 protein: CASSPSGTSYNEQFF

J gene: TRBJ2-1
D gene: TRBD2
V gene: TRBV5-5
clone size: .
CDR3 DNA: TGTGCCAGCAGCCGTTGGACTAGCGGGAGGAATGAGCAGTTCTTC
CDR3 protein: CASSRWTSGRNEQFF

J gene: TRBJ2-3
D gene: .
V gene: TRBV7-9
clone size: .
CDR3 DNA: TGTGCCAGCAGCTTACTGACGGGAGTGGCAGATACGCAGTATTTT
CDR3 protein: CASSLLTGVADTQYF

J gene: TRBJ1-5
D gene: .
V gene: TRBV15
clone size: .
CDR3 DNA: TGTGCCACCAGCAGGGGGCAGGGCGGGAGTCAGCCCCAGCATTTT
CDR3 protein: CATSRGQGGSQPQHF

J gene: TRBJ2-3
D gene: TRBD1
V gene: TRBV7-9
clone size: .
CDR3 DNA: TGTGCCAGCAGCGGAAGGACAGGGAGCACAGATACGCAGTATTTT
CDR3 protein: CASSGRTGSTDTQYF

J gene: TRBJ2-1
D gene: TRBD2
V gene: TRBV5-4
clone size: .
CDR3 DNA: TGTGCCAGCAGCGGACACGGCGGGAGCTCCTACAATGAGCAGTTCTTC
CDR3 protein: CASSGHGGSSYNEQFF

J gene: TRBJ1-5
D gene: TRBD1
V gene: TRBV27
clone size: .
CDR3 DNA: TGTGCCAGCAGTTTAGGACAGGGGGATCAGCCCCAGCATTTT
CDR3 protein: CASSLGQGDQPQHF

J gene: TRBJ2-1
D gene: .
V gene: TRBV11-3
clone size: .
CDR3 DNA: TGTGCCAGCAGCTTCGCTGGGACTTTAAATGAGCAGTTCTTC
CDR3 protein: CASSFAGTLNEQFF

J gene: TRBJ1-2
D gene: .
V gene: TRBV18
clone size: .
CDR3 DNA: TGTGCCAGCTCACCACCGTACGGGACTAACTATGGCTACACCTTC
CDR3 protein: CASSPPYGTNYGYTF

J gene: TRBJ2-3
D gene: .
V gene: TRBV2
clone size: once
CDR3 DNA: TGTGCCAGCAGCCGGACTACCATAGCGGCGGATACGCAGTATTTT
CDR3 protein: CASSRTTIAADTQYF

J gene: TRBJ1-5
D gene: .
V gene: TRBV19
clone size: .
CDR3 DNA: TGTGCCAGTAGTATCCCAAATCAGCCCCAGCATTTT
CDR3 protein: CASSIPNQPQHF

J gene: TRBJ1-4
D gene: TRBD1
V gene: TRBV7-2
clone size: .
CDR3 DNA: TGTGCCAGCAGCCAGGACAGGGGAAATGAAAAACTGTTTTTT
CDR3 protein: CASSQDRGNEKLFF

J gene: TRBJ2-2
D gene: .
V gene: TRBV6-1
clone size: .
CDR3 DNA: TGTGCCAGCAGTGAAGCTAGTCCACGAACCGGGGAGCTGTTTTTT
CDR3 protein: CASSEASPRTGELFF

J gene: TRBJ2-2
D gene: TRBD2
V gene: TRBV5-4
clone size: few
CDR3 DNA: TGTGCCAGCAGCCGCAACGGGGCTAGCGGCAACACCGGGGAGCTGTTTTTT
CDR3 protein: CASSRNGASGNTGELFF

J gene: TRBJ1-1
D gene: .
V gene: TRBV7-3
clone size: once
CDR3 DNA: TGTGCCAGCAGCCCTAGGACAGAAATGAACACTGAAGCTTTCTTT
CDR3 protein: CASSPRTEMNTEAFF

J gene: TRBJ1-3
D gene: .
V gene: TRBV29-1
clone size: few
CDR3 DNA: TGCAGCGTTGAAGACCAGCCGCGTCGCAGGCTCTCTGGAAACACCATATATTTT
CDR3 protein: CSVEDQPRRRLSGNTIYF

J gene: TRBJ2-1
D gene: TRBD2
V gene: TRBV9
clone size: .
CDR3 DNA: TGTGCCAGCAGCGTAGGGGTATTAGCGGGAGGCCAGGATGAGCAGTTCTTC
CDR3 protein: CASSVGVLAGGQDEQFF

J gene: TRBJ2-3
D gene: TRBD2
V gene: TRBV5-1
clone size: .
CDR3 DNA: TGCGCCAGCAGCTTGTTGGGGGGAGGGAGGACAGATACGCAGTATTTT
CDR3 protein: CASSLLGGGRTDTQYF

J gene: TRBJ2-1
D gene: TRBD2
V gene: TRBV5-8
clone size: .
CDR3 DNA: TGTGCCAGCAGCTTAGGTCGACTAGCTTCCTACAATGAGCAGTTCTTC
CDR3 protein: CASSLGRLASYNEQFF

J gene: TRBJ2-1
D gene: .
V gene: TRBV6-6
clone size: .
CDR3 DNA: TGTGCCAGCAGTTACCTAGCGTGGCAGTTCTTC
CDR3 protein: CASSYLAWQFF

J gene: TRBJ1-2
D gene: TRBD1
V gene: TRBV28
clone size: once
CDR3 DNA: TGTGCCAGCAGTTTATGGCAGGGGGCGAGGGTTAACACCTTC
CDR3 protein: CASSLWQGARVNTF

J gene: TRBJ2-7
D gene: TRBD1
V gene: TRBV7-6
clone size: .
CDR3 DNA: TGTGCCAGCAGCCGGGACAGGGGAGGAGGGCAGTACTTC
CDR3 protein: CASSRDRGGGQYF

J gene: TRBJ2-2
D gene: .
V gene: TRBV30
clone size: .
CDR3 DNA: TGTGCCTGGAGTGTGGGCGCGAACACCGGGGAGCTGTTTTTT
CDR3 protein: CAWSVGANTGELFF

J gene: TRBJ1-1
D gene: .
V gene: TRBV25-1
clone size: .
CDR3 DNA: TGTGCCAGCACCTGGGACACGCCGAACACTGAAGCTTTCTTT
CDR3 protein: CASTWDTPNTEAFF

J gene: TRBJ2-1
D gene: TRBD1
V gene: TRBV6-5
clone size: once
CDR3 DNA: TGTGCCAGCAGTTCCGGGACAGTGTACAATGAGCAGTTCTTC
CDR3 protein: CASSSGTVYNEQFF

J gene: TRBJ1-2
D gene: TRBD1
V gene: TRBV14
clone size: .
CDR3 DNA: TGTGCCAGCAGACGTTCCGGACAGGGGAACCACTATGGCTACACCTTC
CDR3 protein: CASRRSGQGNHYGYTF

J gene: TRBJ1-2
D gene: .
V gene: TRBV5-6
clone size: .
CDR3 DNA: TGTGCCAGCAGCCTCGGTGGACAGAGACCTCCTAACTATGGCTACACCTTC
CDR3 protein: CASSLGGQRPPNYGYTF

J gene: TRBJ1-4
D gene: TRBD1
V gene: TRBV14
clone size: .
CDR3 DNA: TGTGCCAGCAGCCAAGTGACAGGGGACGAAAAACTGTTTTTT
CDR3 protein: CASSQVTGDEKLFF

J gene: TRBJ2-1
D gene: TRBD2
V gene: TRBV5-1
clone size: .
CDR3 DNA: TGCGCCAGCAGGATTGGCGCGGGGAGGGCCTACAATGAGCAGTTCTTC
CDR3 protein: CASRIGAGRAYNEQFF

J gene: TRBJ1-1
D gene: TRBD1
V gene: TRBV6-5
clone size: .
CDR3 DNA: TGTGCCAGCAGTTCCAACAGGGGATGGGGCACTGAAGCTTTCTTT
CDR3 protein: CASSSNRGWGTEAFF

J gene: TRBJ1-3
D gene: TRBD1
V gene: TRBV9
clone size: .
CDR3 DNA: TGTGCCAGCAGTAACGGACAGGGCCTTAACCCCCCTGGAAACACCATATATTTT
CDR3 protein: CASSNGQGLNPPGNTIYF

J gene: TRBJ1-1
D gene: .
V gene: TRBV4-3
clone size: .
CDR3 DNA: TGCGCCAGCAGCCAAGGCGGCGGATTGAACACTGAAGCTTTCTTT
CDR3 protein: CASSQGGGLNTEAFF

J gene: TRBJ1-1
D gene: TRBD1
V gene: TRBV18
clone size: once
CDR3 DNA: TGTGCCAGCTCACCACGACCGGGACAGGGAAAAACTGAAGCTTTCTTT
CDR3 protein: CASSPRPGQGKTEAFF

J gene: TRBJ1-2
D gene: .
V gene: TRBV5-8
clone size: once
CDR3 DNA: TGTGCCAGCAGCCGGGGGGGCAGCAAAAGCTATGGCTACACCTTC
CDR3 protein: CASSRGGSKSYGYTF

J gene: TRBJ1-4
D gene: .
V gene: TRBV19
clone size: .
CDR3 DNA: TGTGCCAGTACCCCTGGGGCTGCAACTAATGAAAAACTGTTTTTT
CDR3 protein: CASTPGAATNEKLFF